Here is one TCR beta chain with its context. Clones were read by immunoSEQ multiplex PCR, and TCRdb kept only the in-frame ones, dropping some. The sample holds around 1,900,000 clones, around 93% seen once. The sample is drawn from a study of shared clonotypes between healthy human individuals. About the research overall: The cohort comprised two women and a few men. Their ages spanned 18 to 49 years. Three plates were used per donor for CD4 naive, three for CD4 memory, two for CD8 naive and one for CD8 memory.

V dropped 3 bases and J dropped 6 bases, with 16 bases sitting between them. The CDR3 runs to 15 residues. In germline, CDR1 is SGHAT, CDR2 FQNNGV. The naive CD8 subset, CD45RO-negative cells positively selected for CCR7, excluded terminally differentiated effector memory CD45RA+ cells. The sequence came from a young man in good health. Some clones in this sample may be carry-over from other donors' samples. The sample taken for sequencing was naive CD8+ T cells from PBMCs. The V gene is TRBV11-2, the J gene TRBJ2-3; D is ambiguous. CDR3 residues: CASSFPVMGYDTQYF. The CDR3 DNA is TGTGCCAGCAGCTTTCCGGTAATGGGCTATGATACGCAGTATTTT.